This TCR beta chain was captured by sequencing in a study of T cells after yellow fever vaccination. Study context: Low-cell-number fractions underwent preparation using SMART-Seq v4 Ultra Low Input.

Notes on the study in general: The study re-detected most primary-vaccination clones after the booster (96% CD4, approximately 87% CD8). When the response was secondary, it was weaker but reached its peak faster, day 5 versus 15. Contamination by abundant bulk-population clonotypes could be present in FACS-sorted repertoires.

MiXCR, applied by TCRdb to the 5' RACE reads, yields one record per CDR3 protein. This table has hundreds of thousands of distinct CDR3 sequences, about 14% appearing once. A note on this clonotype: Its antigen is unidentified.

J gave up 11 bases and V 5 bases, and 22 bases lay outside the gene matches. From germline, CDR1 is SGHAT and CDR2 FQNNGV. This CDR3 has 18 residues. The sample was PBMCs, taken on the day of the yellow fever booster vaccination. The TCR comes from a man aged 25-45 years who received the YFV17D yellow fever vaccine. This chain uses TRBV11-2 with TRBJ2-4, with 9 bases fitting TRBD1. The CDR3, as DNA: TGTGCCAGCAGCATAAAATCCACAGGGGGCAACTCCAATCACGTTCAGTACTTC. This encodes CASSIKSTGGNSNHVQYF.